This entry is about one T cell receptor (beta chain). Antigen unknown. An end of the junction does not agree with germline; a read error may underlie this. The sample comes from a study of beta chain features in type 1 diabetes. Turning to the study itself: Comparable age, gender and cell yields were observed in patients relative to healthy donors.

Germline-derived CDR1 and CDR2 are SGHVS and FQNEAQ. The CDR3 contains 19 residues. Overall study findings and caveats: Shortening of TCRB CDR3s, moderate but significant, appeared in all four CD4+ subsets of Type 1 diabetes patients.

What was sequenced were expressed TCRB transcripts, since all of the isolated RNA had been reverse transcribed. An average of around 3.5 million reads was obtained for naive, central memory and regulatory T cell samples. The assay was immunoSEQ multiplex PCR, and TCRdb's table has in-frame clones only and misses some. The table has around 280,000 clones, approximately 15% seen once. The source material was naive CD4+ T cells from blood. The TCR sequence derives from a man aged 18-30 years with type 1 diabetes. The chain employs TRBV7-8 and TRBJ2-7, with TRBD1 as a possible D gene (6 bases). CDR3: CASSYPRIPDSDRTYEQCF. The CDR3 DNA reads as TGTGCCAGCAGCTACCCCCGGATTCCGGACAGCGATCGAACCTACGAGCAGTGCTTC.